Listed here is a single T cell receptor (beta chain). Antigen: not known. The table came from immunoSEQ multiplex PCR; TCRdb's copy has only in-frame clones and leaves some out. This table holds 70,000 to 90,000 clones, around 85% found once. Cycle 7 day 1, cycle 4 day 1, and baseline were the timepoints at which blood was sampled. These data belong to a study of OX40 agonist ivuxolimab in advanced cancers. Study information: The study enrolled dose-escalation patients with hepatocellular carcinoma, melanoma, renal cell or head and neck cancer. Whole-study results and caveats: The average count of expanded clones was higher among CD8+ T cells than among CD4+. At 0.1 to 3.0 mg/kg, CD4+ and CD8+ blood T cells expanded clonally by week 6.

V dropped 6 bases and J dropped 1; count of bases not matched to a gene: 7. CDR1 is ENHRY, CDR2 SYGVKD, per germline. This CDR3 is built from 15 residues. This receptor was obtained from an adult with an advanced solid tumor such as melanoma, head and neck, liver or kidney cancer. The specimen comprised CD4+ or CD8+ T cells sorted from blood, sampled in a trial of the OX40 agonist ivuxolimab. This chain joins TRBV10-3 and TRBJ1-1, with 8 bases that match TRBD1. The CDR3: CAISPGTGRNTEAFF. As DNA, the CDR3 is TGTGCCATCAGCCCCGGGACAGGAAGGAACACTGAAGCTTTCTTT.